The clone carrying this T cell receptor beta chain was observed a few times. The antigen is unknown. The PCR was carried out with 60 Vbeta primers and 13 Jbeta primers. Data came from immunoSEQ multiplex PCR; TCRdb stores just in-frame clones and leaves some out. The sample includes 200,000 to 250,000 clones, 82% of them seen just once. This entry comes from a study of cytomegalovirus exposure and HLA in healthy donors. CDR3 size: 15 residues. CDR1 is MGHRA and CDR2 is YSYEKL in the germline V gene. With 6 bases clipped from V and 3 bases from J, the junction kept 10 bases outside the gene matches. Broader study findings: In the analysis, some V segments, TRBV6-2 and TRBV6-3 included, were excluded as indistinguishable. Several of the most significant clusters appeared, in a later analysis, to be linked to common viral pathogens. Researchers counted around 180 TCR beta chains as cytomegalovirus-associated.

The sequenced sample consisted of PBMCs. This sequence originates from a woman between 40 and 50 years old in good health and CMV-seropositive. This rearrangement joins TRBV4-1 to TRBJ2-7, with 8 positions matching TRBD1. Here the CDR3 DNA reads TGCGCCAGCAGAACATCGACAGGGGCTCACTACGAGCAGTACTTC. Translating gives CASRTSTGAHYEQYF.